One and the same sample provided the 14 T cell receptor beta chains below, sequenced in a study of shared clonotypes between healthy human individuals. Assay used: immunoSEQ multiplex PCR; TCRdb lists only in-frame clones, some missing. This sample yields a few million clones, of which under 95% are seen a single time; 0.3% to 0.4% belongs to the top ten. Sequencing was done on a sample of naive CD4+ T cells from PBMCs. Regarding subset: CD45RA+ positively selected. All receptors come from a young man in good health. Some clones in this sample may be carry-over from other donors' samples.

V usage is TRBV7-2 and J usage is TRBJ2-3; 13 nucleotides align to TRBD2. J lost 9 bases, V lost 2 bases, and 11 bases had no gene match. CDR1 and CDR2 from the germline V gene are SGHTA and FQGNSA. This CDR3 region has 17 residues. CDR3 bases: TGTGCCAGCAGCTTATTTTCAGGACTAGCGGGAGTGAGCACGCAGTATTTT. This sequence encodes CASSLFSGLAGVSTQYF. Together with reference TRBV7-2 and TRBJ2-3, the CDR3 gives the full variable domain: GAGVSQSPSNKVTEKGKDVELRCDPISGHTALYWYRQSLGQGLEFLIYFQGNSAPDKSGLPSDRFSAERTGGSVSTLTIQRTQQEDSAVYLCASSLFSGLAGVSTQYFGPGTRLTVL.

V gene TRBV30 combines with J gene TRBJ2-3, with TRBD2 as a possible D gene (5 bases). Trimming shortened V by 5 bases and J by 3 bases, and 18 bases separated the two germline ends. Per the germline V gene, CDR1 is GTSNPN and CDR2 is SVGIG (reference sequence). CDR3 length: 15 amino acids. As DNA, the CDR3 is TGTGCCTGGGAGCTTGGTGAGGAGGAGACAGATACGCAGTATTTT. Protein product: CAWELGEEETDTQYF.

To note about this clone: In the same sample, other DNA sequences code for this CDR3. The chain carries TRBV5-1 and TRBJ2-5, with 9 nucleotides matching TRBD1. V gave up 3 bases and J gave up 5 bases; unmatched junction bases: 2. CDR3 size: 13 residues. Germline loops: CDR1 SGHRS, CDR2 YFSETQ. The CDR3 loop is CASSSQGAETQYF. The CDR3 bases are TGCGCCAGCAGCTCACAGGGGGCGGAGACCCAGTACTTC.

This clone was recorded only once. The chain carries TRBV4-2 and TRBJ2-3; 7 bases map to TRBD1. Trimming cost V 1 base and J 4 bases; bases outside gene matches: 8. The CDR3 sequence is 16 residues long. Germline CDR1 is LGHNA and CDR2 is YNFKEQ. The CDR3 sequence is CASSQGARQGPDTQYF. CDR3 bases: TGTGCCAGCAGCCAAGGGGCCCGACAGGGCCCAGATACGCAGTATTTT.

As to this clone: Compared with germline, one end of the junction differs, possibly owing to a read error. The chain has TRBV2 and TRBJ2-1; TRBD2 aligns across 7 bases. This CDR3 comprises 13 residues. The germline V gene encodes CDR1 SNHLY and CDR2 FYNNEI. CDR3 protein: CAEDAGVSNEQFF. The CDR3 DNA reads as TGCGCCGAAGACGCGGGAGTATCGAATGAGCAGTTCTTC.

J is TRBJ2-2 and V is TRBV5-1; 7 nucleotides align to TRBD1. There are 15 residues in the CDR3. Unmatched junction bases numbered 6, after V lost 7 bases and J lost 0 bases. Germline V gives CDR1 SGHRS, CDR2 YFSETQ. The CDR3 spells CASYPQGSNTGELFF. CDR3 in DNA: TGCGCCAGCTACCCACAGGGGTCGAACACCGGGGAGCTGTTTTTT.

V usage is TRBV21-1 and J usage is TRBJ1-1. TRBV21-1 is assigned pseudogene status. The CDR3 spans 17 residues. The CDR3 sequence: CASRSVVRTGMNTEAFF. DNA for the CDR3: TGTGCCAGCAGATCAGTGGTAAGGACTGGCATGAACACTGAAGCTTTCTTT.

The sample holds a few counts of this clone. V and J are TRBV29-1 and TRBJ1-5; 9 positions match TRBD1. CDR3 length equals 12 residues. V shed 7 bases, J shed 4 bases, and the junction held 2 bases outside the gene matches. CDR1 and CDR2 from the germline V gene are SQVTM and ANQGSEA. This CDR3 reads CSAGQGNQPQHF. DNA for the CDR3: TGCAGCGCTGGACAGGGGAATCAGCCCCAGCATTTT.

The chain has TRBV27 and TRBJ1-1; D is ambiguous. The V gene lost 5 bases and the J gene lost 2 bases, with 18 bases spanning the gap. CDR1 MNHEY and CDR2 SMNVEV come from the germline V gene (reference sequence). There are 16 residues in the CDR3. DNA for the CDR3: TGTGCCAGCAGTGCCAAACCGGGCCCCGCCAACACTGAAGCTTTCTTT. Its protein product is CASSAKPGPANTEAFF.

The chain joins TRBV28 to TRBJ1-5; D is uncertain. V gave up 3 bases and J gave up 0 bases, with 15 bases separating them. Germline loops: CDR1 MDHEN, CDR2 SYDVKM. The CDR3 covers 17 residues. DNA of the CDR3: TGTGCCAGCAGTTTTACGTCCCCCGGGCTTAGCAATCAGCCCCAGCATTTT. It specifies CASSFTSPGLSNQPQHF.

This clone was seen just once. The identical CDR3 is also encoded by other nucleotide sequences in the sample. The CDR3 coding sequence is TGCAGCGTTGAATACGGGCGCTCCTACAATGAGCAGTTCTTC. Translated, it gives CSVEYGRSYNEQFF. The J gene is TRBJ2-1, the V gene TRBV29-1; unclear D gene. The V end was cut by 2 bases, the J end by 0 bases, with 8 bases between. Germline assignment: CDR1 SQVTM and CDR2 ANQGSEA. The CDR3 has 14 amino acids.

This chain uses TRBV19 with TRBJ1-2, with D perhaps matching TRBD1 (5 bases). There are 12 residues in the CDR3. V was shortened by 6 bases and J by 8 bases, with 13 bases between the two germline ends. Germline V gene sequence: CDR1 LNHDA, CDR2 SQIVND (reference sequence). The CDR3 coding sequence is TGTGCCAGTAGACGACCTAAGGGGGGCTACACCTTC. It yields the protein CASRRPKGGYTF.

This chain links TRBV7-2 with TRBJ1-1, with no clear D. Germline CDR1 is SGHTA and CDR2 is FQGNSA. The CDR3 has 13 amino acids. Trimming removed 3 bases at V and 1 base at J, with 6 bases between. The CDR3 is CASSFATNTEAFF. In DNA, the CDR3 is TGTGCCAGCAGCTTTGCTACGAACACTGAAGCTTTCTTT.

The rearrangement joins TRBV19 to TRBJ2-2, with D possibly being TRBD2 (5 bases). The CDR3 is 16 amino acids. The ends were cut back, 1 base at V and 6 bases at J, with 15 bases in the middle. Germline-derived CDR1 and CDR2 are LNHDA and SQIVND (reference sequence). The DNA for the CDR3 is TGTGCCAGTAGTATAGGGAGGTACATTTCGGCCGGGGAGCTGTTTTTT. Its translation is CASSIGRYISAGELFF.